The source of this T cell receptor (beta chain) is a study of Ad26.COV2.S vaccination and SARS-CoV-2 variants. As for the study in general: Ad26.COV2.S was injected intramuscularly once or twice, 56 days apart. Study results and caveats: Considerable breadth of spike-specific CD8+ and CD4+ T cell responses has reportedly been documented following vaccination.

Trimming shortened V by 4 bases and J by 8 bases, and 9 bases separated the two germline ends. Germline loops: CDR1 SGHDT, CDR2 YYEEEE. This CDR3 contains 12 residues. The treatment was: around 19 received Ad26.COV2.S at low or high dose, single or two shots; about 5 received placebo; per-sample allocation not given. Specimen acquisition occurred on day 63 following the initial vaccine or placebo injection. An 18-55-year-old adult in Boston served as donor. About this clone: What it binds is unknown.

Method: immunoSEQ multiplex PCR; TCRdb's copy keeps in-frame clones and lacks some. Of roughly 250,000 clones in the sample, around 85% are singletons; the top ten hold roughly 3%. The source was peripheral blood, collected in a trial of Ad26.COV2.S vaccine versus placebo. The receptor was derived from a person aged 18 to 65 who received the Ad26.COV2.S COVID-19 vaccine or a placebo. The chain joins TRBV5-6 to TRBJ1-4, with D uncertain. The CDR3 DNA reads as TGTGCCAGCAGCCAAGGCCAAGAAAAACTGTTTTTT. It codes for CASSQGQEKLFF.